This T cell receptor beta chain emerged from a study of blood T cell repertoires in COVID-19. TCRdb keeps only in-frame clones here, not all; method: immunoSEQ multiplex PCR. The sample lists around 200,000 clones; roughly 90% were seen once. The CDR3 runs 15 residues. The ends were cut back, 4 bases at V and 8 bases at J, with 18 bases in the middle. Germline V CDR1 and CDR2: SGHDT, YYEEEE. J is TRBJ1-4 and V is TRBV5-6; D gene uncertain. Input material: peripheral blood. This sequence originates from a woman aged 60-75 years with COVID-19, enrolled during active disease. The chain's CDR3 is CASSVNEGGREKLFF. CDR3 in DNA: TGTGCCAGCAGCGTGAATGAGGGAGGGAGGGAAAAACTGTTTTTT. Full variable domain (outside the CDR3, taken from reference TRBV5-6 and TRBJ1-4): DAGVTQSPTHLIKTRGQQVTLRCSPKSGHDTVSWYQQALGQGPQFIFQYYEEEERQRGNFPDRFSGHQFPNYSSELNVNALLLGDSALYLCASSVNEGGREKLFFGSGTQLSVL.